This T cell receptor (beta chain) stems from a study of blood T cell repertoires in COVID-19. The overall study: From the United States, Italy and Spain came samples of acute and convalescent COVID-19.

Authors' data handling: Using reference gene primer amplification, nucleated cell counts were estimated. The method was immunoSEQ multiplex PCR; TCRdb's version includes in-frame clones alone and lacks a portion of them. V and J calls and clone size are copied from that table; D and trimming were computed from the DNA. This repertoire shows 320,000 or so clones, under 90% found once; its top ten account for roughly 5.3%. V lost 3 bases to trimming and J lost 7 bases; unmatched junction nucleotides: 9. Germline assignment: CDR1 MGHDK and CDR2 SYGVNS. This CDR3 is built from 16 residues. Participant age was roughly 18 to 95 years, and participants resided in 24 US areas. Cohorts were assigned according to the clinical history that participants reported.

The clonotype was recovered from a man in his 60s who had recovered from COVID-19. The chain carries TRBV25-1 and TRBJ2-1, with 10 bases matching TRBD2. The sample consisted of PBMCs or T cells enriched from blood (not recorded which). The CDR3 loop reads CASSDWLAGGLNEQFF. CDR3 in DNA: TGTGCCAGCAGTGACTGGTTAGCGGGAGGTCTAAATGAGCAGTTCTTC.